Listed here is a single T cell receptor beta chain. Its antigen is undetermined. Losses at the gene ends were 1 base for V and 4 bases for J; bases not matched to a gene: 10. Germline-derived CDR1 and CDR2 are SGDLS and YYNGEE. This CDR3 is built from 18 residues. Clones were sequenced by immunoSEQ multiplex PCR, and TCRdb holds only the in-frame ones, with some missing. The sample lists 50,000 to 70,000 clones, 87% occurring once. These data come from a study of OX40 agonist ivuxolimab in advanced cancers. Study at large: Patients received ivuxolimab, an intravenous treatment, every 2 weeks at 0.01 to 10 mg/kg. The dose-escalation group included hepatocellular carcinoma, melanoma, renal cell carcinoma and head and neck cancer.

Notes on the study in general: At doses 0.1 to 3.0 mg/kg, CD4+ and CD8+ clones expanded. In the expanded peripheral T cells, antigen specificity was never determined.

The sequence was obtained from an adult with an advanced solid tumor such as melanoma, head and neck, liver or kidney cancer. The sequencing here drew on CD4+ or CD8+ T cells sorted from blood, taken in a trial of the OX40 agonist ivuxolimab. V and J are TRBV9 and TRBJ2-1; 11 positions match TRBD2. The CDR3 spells CASSVRGSGGASYNEQFF. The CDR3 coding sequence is TGTGCCAGCAGCGTAAGGGGTAGCGGGGGGGCCTCGTACAATGAGCAGTTCTTC.